This paragraph reports one T cell receptor beta chain. The antigen remains undetermined. These data belong to a study of vaccination and CD4 T cells after COVID-19. About the study: Convalescent persons amounted to six males plus four females, two of whom were Hispanic.

Sequencing of the DNA from cultured CD4+ T cells was carried out with the Oncomine TCR Beta short-read assay. From the PCR reads, TCRdb called clonotypes with MiXCR, one entry per CDR3 protein. The data show roughly 10,000 distinct CDR3 sequences, 50% to 70% seen once. Trimming took 4 bases from V and 0 from J, leaving 8 bases between them. Germline V lookup: CDR1 KGHDR, CDR2 SFDVKD. The CDR3 extends over 15 amino acids. Documented treatment: roughly 10-day PBMC culture with coronavirus spike peptide pools or control peptides (ViraFEST assay). The chain combines TRBV24-1 with TRBJ2-2; D gene uncertain. This sequence originates from a human donor who had recovered from COVID-19. Sequenced: CD4+ T cells from blood, cultured in vitro. Here the CDR3 reads CATSESRSNTGELFF. In DNA form, the CDR3 reads TGTGCCACCAGTGAATCGAGATCGAACACCGGGGAGCTGTTTTTT.